This T cell receptor (beta chain) is from a study of control samples from healthy donors and cancer patients. In its sample, this clone was seen a few times. Profiled with immunoSEQ multiplex PCR; TCRdb holds only in-frame clones, not every one. The sample holds 45,000 to 70,000 clones, approximately 90% seen once. CDR1 is LNHNV and CDR2 is YYDKDF in the germline V gene (reference sequence). The CDR3 has 17 amino acids. V trimming: 0 bases; J trimming: 0 bases; junction bases outside the gene matches: 4. The chain has TRBV15 and TRBJ2-1, with 8 bases fitting TRBD1. The receptor's source is a man in his thirties or forties with colorectal cancer. Sequencing was performed on PBMCs. CDR3 sequence reads: CATSRDMGTGSYNEQFF. In DNA, the CDR3 is TGTGCCACCAGCAGAGACATGGGGACAGGCTCCTACAATGAGCAGTTCTTC.